The entry that follows covers one TCR beta chain sequence. All patients were mismatch repair deficient, assessed by either PCR or immunohistochemistry. This entry comes from a study of PD-1 blockade in mismatch repair-deficient tumors. About the research overall: Patients had about a dozen mismatch repair-deficient cancer types, all previously treated and progressing.

Sequencing was performed with immunoSEQ multiplex PCR; in TCRdb, only in-frame clones are kept and a portion is missing. The table shows 45,000 to 55,000 clones, with roughly 80% occurring only once. V was shortened by 0 bases and J by 0 bases, with 6 bases between the two germline ends. The CDR3 extends over 15 amino acids. Germline V lookup: CDR1 LGHNA, CDR2 YSLEER. The source is an adult with mismatch repair-deficient cancer. V gene TRBV4-3 combines with J gene TRBJ2-4; D uncertain. The sequenced sample was peripheral blood, obtained roughly 19 weeks after starting pembrolizumab. DNA of the CDR3: TGCGCCAGCAGCCAAGACGACGGAGCCAAAAACATTCAGTACTTC. Translating it yields CASSQDDGAKNIQYF.